Shown below are 2 T cell receptor beta chains from a single sample sequenced in a study of graft-versus-host responses after intestinal transplantation (dated by TCRdb to the early 2020s). Receptors were amplified or captured by the immunoSEQ multiplex PCR assay. TCRdb carries this immuneACCESS record with in-frame sequences only. Its versions omit some clonotypes, under half of them owing to an unresolved V gene in the studies checked, with the rest unexplained. This sample lists over 10,000 clones; roughly 93% were detected once. The biggest ten clones account for approximately 4.4% of the sample. Sequencing was performed on PBMCs, taken 950 to 1,300 days after intestinal transplantation. The receptors stem from a human patient who received an intestinal transplant, so some T cells may come from the graft donor.

The chain links TRBV5-5 to TRBJ1-5; TRBD1 matches 10 bases. V trimming: 3 bases; J trimming: 0 bases; junction bases outside the gene matches: 6. This CDR3 has 17 residues. Looked up from germline, CDR1 is SGHKS and CDR2 is YYEKEE (reference sequence). CDR3 amino acids: CASSSDRGRDSNQPQHF. The DNA for the CDR3 is TGTGCCAGCAGCTCGGACAGGGGGAGGGATAGCAATCAGCCCCAGCATTTT.

The CDR3 protein is CASRLDTLLGSGYTF. CDR3 DNA: TGTGCCAGCAGACTTGATACGCTACTAGGGTCGGGCTACACCTTC. The chain employs TRBV5-8 and TRBJ1-2; D call uncertain. The CDR3 consists of 15 residues. Trimming removed 5 bases at V and 8 bases at J, with 22 bases between. Germline V gene data show CDR1 as SGHTS and CDR2 as YDEGEE.